What follows is one T cell receptor (beta chain) and its context. Antigen: not known. This sample is drawn from a study of T cell responses to AZD1222 COVID-19 vaccine. Study-level results: Clonal diversity may have been underestimated in mostly white British donors. There were vaccine-associated CD4 TCRs across spike, dominant at 160-218 and 743-854. Just five or six AZD1222 recipients tested seropositive at baseline.

Germline assignment: CDR1 KGHDR and CDR2 SFDVKD. This CDR3 has 12 amino acids. V was trimmed by 5 bases and J by 0 bases, leaving 2 bases between them. The protocol was immunoSEQ multiplex PCR, while the TCRdb copy is restricted to in-frame clones and leaves out a portion. The sample lists around 100,000 clones, 80% to 85% occurring once. The TCR sequence derives from an adult in good health. Sequencing used peripheral blood, obtained on day 0 of AZD1222 vaccination. V and J are TRBV24-1 and TRBJ2-3; D unclear. This CDR3 is CATSVSTDTQYF. The CDR3 DNA sequence: TGTGCCACCAGTGTAAGCACAGATACGCAGTATTTT.